These 14 T cell receptor beta chains originate from one sample sequenced in a study of blood T cell repertoires in COVID-19. This table comes from immunoSEQ multiplex PCR, and its TCRdb copy is limited to in-frame clones, with some not included. Among a few hundred thousand clones listed, about 92% were seen once. The sample was PBMCs or T cells enriched from blood (not recorded which). The receptors shown here come from a woman in her 30s who had recovered from COVID-19.

This sequence joins TRBV6-1 and TRBJ2-1; the D gene is possibly TRBD2 (6 bases). The CDR3 loop spans 14 amino acids. From germline, CDR1 is MNHNS and CDR2 SASEGT. Trimming took 5 bases from V and 6 from J, leaving 14 bases between them. This CDR3 reads CASSHGTSTNEQFF. The CDR3 region has the DNA TGTGCCAGCAGTCATGGGACTTCGACCAATGAGCAGTTCTTC.

This chain links TRBV12-3 or TRBV12-4 with TRBJ2-5; D uncertain. V was trimmed by 8 bases and J by 5 bases, leaving 12 bases between them. This CDR3 region has 12 residues. The CDR3 region is CASSSERETQYF. CDR3 bases: TGTGCCAGCTCCTCGGAGAGGGAGACCCAGTACTTC.

A single count supports this clone. The V and J genes are TRBV9 and TRBJ2-6; a possible D gene is TRBD1 (5 bases). The CDR3 is 19 residues long. Germline CDR1 reads SGDLS; CDR2 reads YYNGEE. Trimming shortened V by 4 bases and J by 0 bases, and 20 bases separated the two germline ends. CDR3 nucleotide sequence: TGTGCCAGCAGCCCCCCCGCAGGGCGGATAACCTCTGGGGCCAACGTCCTGACTTTC. Translated: CASSPPAGRITSGANVLTF.

The chain recombines TRBV3-1 (or the pseudogene TRBV3-2) with TRBJ2-1; no clear D. This CDR3 has 14 residues. V was cut by 0 bases and J by 3 bases, with 6 bases left in between. CDR1 LGHDT and CDR2 YNNKEL come from the germline V gene (reference sequence). The CDR3 sequence: CASSQETSYNEQFF. In DNA form, the CDR3 reads TGTGCCAGCAGCCAAGAAACCAGCTACAATGAGCAGTTCTTC.

This chain uses TRBV29-1 with TRBJ2-1; D is perhaps TRBD1 (6 bases). Trimming stripped 5 bases from V and 7 bases from J, with 12 bases between. This CDR3 comprises 12 residues. CDR1 is SQVTM and CDR2 is ANQGSEA in the germline V gene. In DNA form, the CDR3 reads TGCAGCGTTCAAACAGGGAGAAATGAGCAGTTCTTC. As protein: CSVQTGRNEQFF.

This sequence joins TRBV4-1 and TRBJ1-5, with TRBD1 matching 7 bases. The CDR3 sequence is 15 residues long. The germline CDR1 and CDR2 sequences are MGHRA and YSYEKL. The junction had 6 bases not matched to a gene; V was cut back by 6 bases and J by 1 base. The CDR3 region is CASSFTGDSNQPQHF. The CDR3 nucleotides read TGCGCCAGCAGTTTCACAGGGGACAGCAATCAGCCCCAGCATTTT.

This clone was detected only a few times. The rearrangement joins TRBV11-3 to TRBJ2-5; tentatively, D is TRBD1 (5 bases). Trimming pared 4 bases from V and 5 bases from J, leaving 17 bases between. There are 15 residues in the CDR3. Germline CDR1 and CDR2: SGHNT and YENEEA. CDR3 bases: TGTGCCAGCAGCTCGACCTTGTCCAGGGCGGAGACCCAGTACTTC. Amino acids: CASSSTLSRAETQYF. The full variable domain, its missing parts supplied by reference TRBV11-3 and TRBJ2-5, is EAGVVQSPRYKIIEKKQPVAFWCNPISGHNTLYWYLQNLGQGPELLIRYENEEAVDDSQLPKDRFSAERLKGVDSTLKIQPAELGDSAVYLCASSSTLSRAETQYFGPGTRLLVL.

The CDR3: CASRTTGMNTEAFF. For the CDR3, the DNA is TGTGCCAGCAGGACGACAGGGATGAACACTGAAGCTTTCTTT. The rearrangement joins TRBV11-2 to TRBJ1-1, with 7 bases matching TRBD1. There are 14 residues in the CDR3. V shed 6 bases, J shed 0 bases, and the junction held 4 bases outside the gene matches. The germline V gene encodes CDR1 SGHAT and CDR2 FQNNGV.

The gene calls are TRBV7-9 and TRBJ2-5; D call uncertain. In germline, CDR1 is SEHNR, CDR2 FQNEAQ (reference sequence). This CDR3 has 13 residues. V gave up 3 bases and J gave up 2 bases, with 7 bases separating them. CDR3 nucleotides: TGTGCCAGCAGCTTTACCCAGCAAGAGACCCAGTACTTC. This encodes CASSFTQQETQYF.

The chain has TRBV5-1 and TRBJ2-7; 13 nucleotides agree with TRBD2. CDR1 SGHRS and CDR2 YFSETQ come from the germline V gene. This CDR3 is built from 15 residues. With 0 bases clipped from V and 6 bases from J, the junction kept 3 bases outside the gene matches. CDR3 in DNA: TGCGCCAGCAGCTTGGGGACTAGCGGGAGTCGCGAGCAGTACTTC. It specifies CASSLGTSGSREQYF.

This chain uses TRBV5-4 with TRBJ2-5; TRBD1 agrees at 10 bases. Germline loops: CDR1 SGHNT, CDR2 YYREEE (reference sequence). V lost 4 bases, J lost 5 bases, and 5 bases stayed unmatched. The CDR3 extends over 14 amino acids. The CDR3 DNA reads as TGTGCCAGCAGCAGACAGGGGGCCGGGGAGACCCAGTACTTC. Translated: CASSRQGAGETQYF.

This chain links TRBV25-1 with TRBJ1-4, with 10 bases aligning to TRBD1. V lost 4 bases and J lost 7; bases outside the gene matches: 3. Germline CDR1 reads MGHDK; CDR2 reads SYGVNS. This CDR3 spans 14 amino acids. DNA of the CDR3: TGTGCCAGCAGTGGGACAGGGGGGGTTGAAAAACTGTTTTTT. This encodes CASSGTGGVEKLFF.

The chain is built from TRBV12-5 and TRBJ2-5; D remains unclear. Trimming took off 3 bases at V and 5 bases at J, with 4 bases between the two ends. The CDR3 loop spans 11 amino acids. Germline lookup yields CDR1 LGHNT and CDR2 FRNRAP. The CDR3 DNA reads TGTGCTAGTGGTTTCATGGAGACCCAGTACTTC. It is translated as CASGFMETQYF.

The chain has TRBV27 and TRBJ1-1; D is perhaps TRBD1 (5 bases). V lost 6 bases and J lost 3, with 11 bases in between. Looked up from germline, CDR1 is MNHEY and CDR2 is SMNVEV (reference sequence). The CDR3 is 13 amino acids. The CDR3 spells CASRGGGYTEAFF. CDR3 nucleotides: TGTGCCAGCAGGGGGGGAGGGTACACTGAAGCTTTCTTT.